The 25 T cell receptor beta chains below were found in one sample sequenced in a study of T cells expressing NK-cell markers. TCRdb re-called the 5' RACE reads and gives one entry per CDR3 protein, without DNA. The sample spans fewer than 400,000 distinct CDR3 sequences; the ten largest clones claim roughly 5.2%. The sequencing sample was made of blood T cells: a sorted CD56 or NKG2C T cell subset, CD4+ or CD8+ T cells, or bulk PBMC T cells (not recorded which). Receptors originate from a man aged 18 to 69 in good health.

The chain couples TRBV7-2 to TRBJ1-2. Germline V gene sequence: CDR1 SGHTA, CDR2 FQGNSA. The CDR3 contains 11 residues. CDR3 sequence: CASSLGGGVTF. Looking up the rest from reference TRBV7-2 and TRBJ1-2 gives the full variable domain: GAGVSQSPSNKVTEKGKDVELRCDPISGHTALYWYRQSLGQGLEFLIYFQGNSAPDKSGLPSDRFSAERTGGSVSTLTIQRTQQEDSAVYLCASSLGGGVTFGSGTRLTVV.

The rearrangement joins TRBV7-8 to TRBJ2-7; as DNA is missing, the TRBD2 call by TCRdb cannot be tested. The germline gives CDR1 SGHVS, CDR2 FQNEAQ. The length of the CDR3 is 15 residues. The CDR3 is CASSFERGSNYEQYF.

The CDR3 is CASSRTDSPYNEQFF. The chain uses TRBV6-1 and TRBJ2-1; lacking DNA, the TRBD1 call made by TCRdb goes unchecked. CDR1 and CDR2 (germline): MNHNS, SASEGT. The CDR3 contains 15 residues.

The chain links TRBV3-1 to TRBJ2-1; TCRdb's D call, TRBD2, is unchecked because there is no DNA. This CDR3 region has 16 residues. Germline-derived CDR1 and CDR2 are LGHDT and YNNKEL (reference sequence). The CDR3 spells CASSRRGLASYNEQFF.

This chain connects TRBV4-1 to TRBJ2-1; TCRdb names TRBD1, which stays unverified in the absence of DNA. This CDR3 spans 16 amino acids. Looked up from germline, CDR1 is MGHRA and CDR2 is YSYEKL. CDR3 amino acids: CASSQGFRGGRNEQFF.

V usage is TRBV5-4 and J usage is TRBJ2-3; TCRdb selects TRBD2, and the lack of DNA leaves this call unchecked. Per germline, CDR1 SGHNT and CDR2 YYREEE (reference sequence). This CDR3 comprises 17 residues. The CDR3 spells CASSLLSSGASTDTQYF.

The chain carries TRBV12-3 or TRBV12-4 and TRBJ1-5; the D call from TCRdb, TRBD1, cannot be confirmed without DNA. The CDR3 has 18 residues. CDR3 region: CASSLRVGGGRGNQPQHF.

The chain combines TRBV20-1 with TRBJ2-3; the TRBD2 assignment by TCRdb is unverifiable without DNA. This CDR3 has 13 amino acids. Germline CDR1 reads DFQATT; CDR2 reads SNEGSKA (reference sequence). The CDR3 is CSAMVPLPDTQYF.

The chain uses TRBV12-3 or TRBV12-4 and TRBJ1-5; as DNA is missing, the TRBD1 call by TCRdb cannot be tested. CDR3 size: 15 residues. Here the CDR3 reads CASRSGEGGSQPQHF.

The genes are TRBV7-6 and TRBJ1-6; no DNA is available, so the TRBD1 call from TCRdb remains unchecked. Germline V lookup: CDR1 SGHVS, CDR2 FNYEAQ. The CDR3 covers 17 residues. The CDR3 region is CASSAVPGQGFNSPLHF.

This rearrangement joins TRBV7-6 to TRBJ1-5; the D call of TRBD1 rests on TCRdb alone, since no DNA is present to check it. CDR1 is SGHVS, CDR2 FNYEAQ, per germline. The CDR3 extends over 14 amino acids. The CDR3 is CASSLSPGIQPQHF.

The chain links TRBV28 to TRBJ1-1. The CDR3 has 13 residues. CDR1 is MDHEN and CDR2 is SYDVKM in the germline V gene. CDR3 amino acids: CASSRNMNTEAFF.

The chain carries TRBV18 and TRBJ2-7; TCRdb names TRBD1, which stays unverified in the absence of DNA. Germline CDR1 reads KGHSH; CDR2 reads LQKENI. The CDR3 has 15 residues. CDR3 sequence: CASSRETDSSYEQYF.

This rearrangement joins TRBV5-4 to TRBJ2-3; the D call of TRBD2 rests on TCRdb alone, since no DNA is present to check it. The CDR3 loop spans 15 amino acids. Looked up from germline, CDR1 is SGHNT and CDR2 is YYREEE (reference sequence). Here the CDR3 reads CASRTSGGATDTQYF.

The chain is built from TRBV4-1 and TRBJ2-7; without DNA, the TCRdb call of TRBD1 cannot be checked. The CDR3 sequence is 17 residues long. Germline V gene lookup returns CDR1 MGHRA and CDR2 YSYEKL. The CDR3 loop is CASSQETHRGREYEQYF.

The CDR3 sequence: CASGKNYNEQFF. The J gene is TRBJ2-1, the V gene TRBV6-6. The length of the CDR3 is 12 residues. CDR1 and CDR2 from the germline V gene are MNHNY and SVGAGI (reference sequence).

V is TRBV5-5 and J is TRBJ2-1; TCRdb reports TRBD1, a call that lacks DNA to check it against. CDR1 is SGHKS and CDR2 is YYEKEE in the germline V gene (reference sequence). The CDR3 is 17 amino acids. CDR3 region: CASSGIRDRGGKGEQFF.

The chain links TRBV23-1 to TRBJ2-4; the TCRdb call, TRBD1, lacks DNA for checking. TRBV23-1 is marked as an open reading frame, function uncertain. The CDR3 is 21 amino acids. CDR3 amino acids: CASSQGATTGKATKAKNIQYF.

The chain has TRBV4-2 and TRBJ2-7. This CDR3 has 14 residues. The germline CDR1 and CDR2 sequences are LGHNA and YNFKEQ. CDR3 sequence reads: CASSQDKLKVEQYF.

The V gene is TRBV30, the J gene TRBJ2-1; TCRdb's D call of TRBD2 is untestable without DNA. Per germline, CDR1 GTSNPN and CDR2 SVGIG (reference sequence). This CDR3 has 15 residues. This CDR3 is CAWSRGGLSYNEQFF.

The CDR3 here is CASSLRQPGNQPQHF. The chain employs TRBV6-5 and TRBJ1-5. The V gene's germline CDR1 is MNHEY and CDR2 SVGAGI. The CDR3 covers 15 residues.

The chain carries TRBV11-3 and TRBJ2-1; TCRdb indicates TRBD1, and absent DNA this call remains unverified. Germline CDR1 reads SGHNT; CDR2 reads YENEEA. The CDR3 consists of 15 residues. This CDR3 reads CASSLGGNDYNEQFF.

The J gene is TRBJ1-1, the V gene TRBV20-1; there is no DNA to check the TCRdb D call of TRBD1. The CDR3 contains 13 residues. Looked up from germline, CDR1 is DFQATT and CDR2 is SNEGSKA (reference sequence). The CDR3 sequence: CSAKQELRAEAFF.

The rearrangement joins TRBV20-1 to TRBJ2-5; lacking DNA, the TRBD2 call made by TCRdb goes unchecked. CDR3 length equals 15 residues. The V gene's germline CDR1 is DFQATT and CDR2 SNEGSKA (reference sequence). The CDR3 spells CSASPRGGLQETQYF.

The J gene is TRBJ1-1, the V gene TRBV5-1; the D call of TRBD1 rests on TCRdb alone, since no DNA is present to check it. The V gene's germline CDR1 is SGHRS and CDR2 YFSETQ. This CDR3 is built from 19 residues. CDR3 residues: CASSKNRDRGRRRNTEAFF.